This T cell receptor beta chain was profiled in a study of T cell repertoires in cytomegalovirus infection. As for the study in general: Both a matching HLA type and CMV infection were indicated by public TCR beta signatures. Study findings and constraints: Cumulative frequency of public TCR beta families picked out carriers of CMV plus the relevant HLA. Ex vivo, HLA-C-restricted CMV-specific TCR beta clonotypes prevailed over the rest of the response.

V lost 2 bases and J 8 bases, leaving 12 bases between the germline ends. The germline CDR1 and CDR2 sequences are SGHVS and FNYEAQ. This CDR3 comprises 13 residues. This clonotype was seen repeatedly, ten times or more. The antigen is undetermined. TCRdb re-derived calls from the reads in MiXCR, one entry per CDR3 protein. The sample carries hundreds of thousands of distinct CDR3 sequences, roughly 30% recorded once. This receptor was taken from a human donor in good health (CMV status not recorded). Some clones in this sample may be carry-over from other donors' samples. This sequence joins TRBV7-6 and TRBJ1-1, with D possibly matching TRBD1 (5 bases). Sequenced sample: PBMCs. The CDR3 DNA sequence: TGTGCCAGCAGCTTAACGATCGGGACCGAAGCTTTCTTT. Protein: CASSLTIGTEAFF.